This TCR beta chain originates from a study of blood T cell repertoires in COVID-19 (dated by TCRdb to about 2020). About the full investigation: Samples from collaborators originated in the United States, Italy and Spain and spanned both the acute and convalescent phases of COVID-19. The repertoires were released in a freely available public database intended as a resource for research on the immune response to SARS-CoV-2. Where available, HLA class I and class II types were taken from metadata supplied by the sample provider and were not determined by assay-based typing. Samples came from the ongoing ImmuneRACE study (first 160 participants) plus 1,254 subjects from 6 global collaborators. The prospective study material was composed of cDNA or gDNA derived from T cells, B-cell-depleted T cells, or PBMCs. A de-identified subject ID, COVID-19 status, age in years and sex were almost always included in the sample metadata. The dataset comprised deeply sampled blood TCRbeta repertoires from subjects exposed to, actively infected with, or recovered from COVID-19. General study outcomes and caveats: The amount of clinical and demographic metadata varied by source and participant and was provided uncurated.

In the prospective study, participants were roughly 18 to 95 years old, resided in about two dozen geographic areas of the United States, and were enrolled through a virtual design. In the prospective study, participants were assigned to cohorts based on the clinical history participants reported in a screening survey and a study questionnaire. Each participant in the prospective study had whole blood, serum and a nasopharyngeal or oropharyngeal swab collected by mobile phlebotomists. Additional blood draws and questionnaires over an approximately two-month period could optionally be provided by prospective study participants. Blood samples from the prospective study were shipped frozen or at room temperature prior to DNA extraction. The immunoSEQ Assay, a bias-controlled multiplex PCR, was used to amplify TCRbeta CDR3 regions from genomic DNA. As for how the authors treated the data: Within the assay, amplification of reference gene primers was used to estimate how many nucleated cells each sample contained. To quantify the absolute abundance of each unique TCRbeta CDR3 rearrangement, sequence reads were collapsed and filtered. For each sample, productive Simpson clonality was calculated as the square root of Simpson's diversity index over productive rearrangements. TCRdb carries this immuneACCESS record with in-frame sequences only. Its versions omit some clonotypes, under half of them owing to an unresolved V gene in the studies checked, with the rest unexplained. From that table come the V and J calls and clone size; the DNA was used to work out D and trimming. The sample table shows 250,000 to 350,000 clones, and 85% to 90% are seen once. 3.5% to 4.5% of the sample goes to the ten largest clones.

This clone was observed once. Its antigen remains undetermined. Within one base of it there is no much larger clone, and no base qualities were kept. Including the terminal cysteine and phenylalanine, the CDR3 comprises 16 residues. The kept DNA is CDR3 alone, 48 bases in frame from the first base. The germline V gene yields SGHDT for CDR1 and YYEEEE for CDR2. V and J are truncated by 4 bases and 0 bases respectively, leaving an intervening sequence of 13 bases. The clonotype was recovered from a woman under 30 with acute COVID-19. The sequence joins TRBV5-6 to TRBJ2-2; the D segment could be TRBD1, given 5 matching bases. Sample: PBMCs or T cells enriched from blood (not recorded which). Here the CDR3 is given as CASSLPEGANTGELFF. In nucleotides, the sequence is TGTGCCAGCAGCCTTCCGGAAGGGGCGAACACCGGGGAGCTGTTTTTT.